These 26 T cell receptor beta chains were all obtained from the same sample, sequenced in a study of blood T cell repertoires in COVID-19. Data came from immunoSEQ multiplex PCR; TCRdb stores just in-frame clones and leaves some out. The top ten hold roughly 3.6% of the sample, which has 350,000 to 450,000 clones, around 84% seen once. Specimen: peripheral blood. Every receptor here comes from a woman aged 18-29 years with acute or convalescent COVID-19.

The V gene is TRBV20-1, the J gene TRBJ2-3, with a weak D call TRBD2 (5 bases). The germline V gene has CDR1 DFQATT and CDR2 SNEGSKA (reference sequence). With 7 bases removed from V and 6 bases from J, the gap between germline ends came to 11 bases. The CDR3 is made up of 11 amino acids. CDR3 DNA: TGCAGTGTCGGAGGTACGGATACGCAGTATTTT. Residues: CSVGGTDTQYF.

The chain has TRBV5-1 and TRBJ2-1; D not certain. Germline CDR1 reads SGHRS; CDR2 reads YFSETQ. V was clipped by 0 bases and J by 8 bases, with 9 bases between them. The CDR3 has 13 amino acids. The CDR3 sequence is CASSLEMQDEQFF. The CDR3 DNA reads as TGCGCCAGCAGCTTGGAAATGCAGGATGAGCAGTTCTTC. The complete variable domain, with remaining parts taken from reference TRBV5-1 and TRBJ2-1, reads KAGVTQTPRYLIKTRGQQVTLSCSPISGHRSVSWYQQTPGQGLQFLFEYFSETQRNKGNFPGRFSGRQFSNSRSEMNVSTLELGDSALYLCASSLEMQDEQFFGPGTRLTVL.

CDR3 sequence (DNA): TGTGCCAGCAGCCCCCCGCAGGGGGCCAACGTCCTGACTTTC. Protein product: CASSPPQGANVLTF. V usage is TRBV9 and J usage is TRBJ2-6; D is ambiguous. V lost 4 bases and J 4 bases, leaving 9 bases between the germline ends. The CDR3 has 14 amino acids. In germline, CDR1 is SGDLS, CDR2 YYNGEE.

This clone was recorded once. The V gene is TRBV12-5, the J gene TRBJ2-5, with D tentatively TRBD2 (6 bases). V was shortened by 7 bases and J by 1 base, with 13 bases between the two germline ends. This CDR3 spans 14 amino acids. Germline V gene data show CDR1 as LGHNT and CDR2 as FRNRAP. The CDR3 region has the DNA TGTGCTAGTGCAGTCGGGGGAATCCAAGAGACCCAGTACTTC. This gives the protein CASAVGGIQETQYF. The whole variable domain, filled in from reference TRBV12-5 and TRBJ2-5, reads DARVTQTPRHKVTEMGQEVTMRCQPILGHNTVFWYRQTMMQGLELLAYFRNRAPLDDSGMPKDRFSAEMPDATLATLKIQPSEPRDSAVYFCASAVGGIQETQYFGPGTRLLVL.

The chain uses TRBV9 and TRBJ2-3, with a possible D match to TRBD1 (6 bases). V gave up 2 bases and J gave up 2 bases, with 12 bases separating them. The V gene's germline CDR1 is SGDLS and CDR2 YYNGEE. This CDR3 spans 15 amino acids. In nucleotides, the CDR3 is TGTGCCAGCAGCGTTGGGACACGGAACACAGATACGCAGTATTTT. Its translation is CASSVGTRNTDTQYF.

The V call is TRBV27, the J call TRBJ2-2; 13 positions match TRBD2. The V segment lost 3 bases and the J segment 6 bases; nucleotides outside the gene matches: 13. CDR1 MNHEY and CDR2 SMNVEV come from the germline V gene (reference sequence). The CDR3 length is 19 residues. CDR3 loop: CASSFWTSGSWGSPGELFF. The DNA for the CDR3 is TGTGCCAGCAGTTTCTGGACTAGCGGGAGCTGGGGGTCTCCCGGGGAGCTGTTTTTT.

The chain combines TRBV2 with TRBJ2-7, with TRBD1 as a possible D gene (5 bases). The CDR3 is 12 amino acids. The germline V and J ends were trimmed by 4 bases and 5 bases, with 9 bases remaining between them. Germline V lookup: CDR1 SNHLY, CDR2 FYNNEI. CDR3 sequence (DNA): TGTGCCAGCAGTGGGCAGGGCAACGAGCAGTACTTC. Its translation is CASSGQGNEQYF.

This chain uses TRBV6-2 or TRBV6-3 with TRBJ2-1, with 13 bases fitting TRBD2. The CDR3 loop spans 18 amino acids. Germline CDR1 is MNHEY and CDR2 is SVGEGT. J lost 6 bases, V lost 6 bases, and 14 bases had no gene match. CDR3 in amino acids: CASSPTAVLAGGPNEQFF. As DNA, the CDR3 is TGTGCCAGCAGCCCTACGGCCGTACTAGCGGGGGGGCCCAATGAGCAGTTCTTC.

This sequence joins TRBV7-2 and TRBJ1-5; 10 bases align to TRBD1. The CDR3 runs 15 residues. Germline V lookup: CDR1 SGHTA, CDR2 FQGNSA. Unmatched junction bases numbered 2, after V lost 4 bases and J lost 2 bases. The CDR3 sequence: CASSSGTGGNQPQHF. The CDR3 DNA reads TGTGCCAGCAGCTCGGGGACAGGGGGCAATCAGCCCCAGCATTTT.

The count of this clone is one. This rearrangement joins TRBV19 to TRBJ1-6; no clear D gene. This CDR3 region has 14 residues. V gave up 3 bases and J gave up 9 bases, with 12 bases separating them. Germline V gives CDR1 LNHDA, CDR2 SQIVND (reference sequence). DNA for the CDR3: TGTGCCAGTAGTATCGTTCGAGGCAGTTCACCCCTCCACTTT. This gives the protein CASSIVRGSSPLHF.

J is TRBJ1-3 and V is TRBV19, with D tentatively TRBD1 (6 bases). V lost 5 bases and J lost 0, with 14 bases in between. The CDR3 has 16 residues. The germline CDR1 and CDR2 sequences are LNHDA and SQIVND (reference sequence). The CDR3 here is CASSPRQANSGNTIYF. CDR3 DNA sequence: TGTGCCAGTAGTCCAAGACAGGCGAACTCTGGAAACACCATATATTTT. The entire variable domain, with the rest obtained from reference TRBV19 and TRBJ1-3, is as follows: DGGITQSPKYLFRKEGQNVTLSCEQNLNHDAMYWYRQDPGQGLRLIYYSQIVNDFQKGDIAEGYSVSREKKESFPLTVTSAQKNPTAFYLCASSPRQANSGNTIYFGEGSWLTVV.

The chain joins TRBV2 to TRBJ2-7; D is possibly TRBD2 (6 bases). CDR1 is SNHLY, CDR2 FYNNEI, per germline. The CDR3 contains 14 residues. Trimming took off 6 bases at V and 5 bases at J, with 17 bases between the two ends. The CDR3: CASRRGSGSDEQYF. In DNA, the CDR3 is TGTGCCAGCAGGAGGGGTAGCGGTAGCGACGAGCAGTACTTC.

The chain couples TRBV30 to TRBJ2-7; 12 bases agree with TRBD1. V was clipped by 3 bases and J by 7 bases; unmatched bases: 7. The length of the CDR3 is 14 residues. Germline V gene sequence: CDR1 GTSNPN, CDR2 SVGIG (reference sequence). DNA for the CDR3: TGTGCCTGGAGCACGGGACAGGGGGCGAAAGAGCAGTACTTC. Amino acids: CAWSTGQGAKEQYF. The variable domain in full, with the rest retrieved from reference TRBV30 and TRBJ2-7, is SQTIHQWPATLVQPVGSPLSLECTVEGTSNPNLYWYRQAAGRGLQLLFYSVGIGQISSEVPQNLSASRPQDRQFILSSKKLLLSDSGFYLCAWSTGQGAKEQYFGPGTRLTVT.

The chain recombines TRBV5-5 with TRBJ1-2, with 8 bases matching TRBD1. Germline V gives CDR1 SGHKS, CDR2 YYEKEE (reference sequence). The CDR3 loop spans 14 amino acids. Unmatched junction bases numbered 5, after V lost 0 bases and J lost 7 bases. CDR3: CASSLGQGAIGYTF. For the CDR3, the DNA is TGTGCCAGCAGCTTGGGGCAGGGGGCGATTGGCTACACCTTC.

The rearrangement links TRBV3-1 (or the pseudogene TRBV3-2) to TRBJ2-7; D unresolved. Trimming pared 1 base from V and 3 bases from J, leaving 16 bases between. The V gene's germline CDR1 is LGHDT and CDR2 YNNKEL (reference sequence). CDR3 length equals 16 residues. CDR3 nucleotide sequence: TGTGCCAGCAGCCAAGGTCAGGAAATGCCGTTCTACGAGCAGTACTTC. It is translated as CASSQGQEMPFYEQYF.

The V call is TRBV6-6, the J call TRBJ2-2, with a weak D call TRBD1 (6 bases). Trimming removed 5 bases from V and 0 bases from J, with 16 bases in between. There are 17 residues in the CDR3. Germline V gene sequence: CDR1 MNHNY, CDR2 SVGAGI (reference sequence). DNA for the CDR3: TGTGCCAGCAGTCCCCCGACAGGATTCGCGAACACCGGGGAGCTGTTTTTT. This gives the protein CASSPPTGFANTGELFF.

The sample holds a few counts of this clone. The chain combines TRBV11-2 with TRBJ2-1, with TRBD2 matching 8 bases. This CDR3 comprises 16 residues. CDR1 and CDR2 from the germline V gene are SGHAT and FQNNGV. V shed 4 bases and J 7 bases; nucleotides not matched to a gene: 12. The CDR3 bases are TGTGCCAGCAGCTCTACACGGGGGGGCTTCATGAATGAGCAGTTCTTC. It is translated as CASSSTRGGFMNEQFF.

This chain uses TRBV6-4 with TRBJ2-7, with D perhaps matching TRBD1 (8 bases). From germline, CDR1 is MRHNA and CDR2 SNTAGT. Trimming took 5 bases from V and 9 from J, leaving 26 bases between them. This CDR3 spans 16 amino acids. The CDR3 loop reads CASSTNRGGQETPQYF. CDR3 nucleotides: TGTGCCAGCAGTACAAACAGGGGGGGACAGGAAACGCCGCAGTACTTC.

The chain employs TRBV11-2 and TRBJ2-1; 9 nucleotides match TRBD2. CDR1 and CDR2 (germline): SGHAT, FQNNGV. V trimming: 5 bases; J trimming: 8 bases; junction bases outside the gene matches: 7. The CDR3 consists of 14 residues. The CDR3 DNA follows: TGTGCCAGCAGCCCCGGGACTAGCACGTATGAGCAGTTCTTC. Its protein product is CASSPGTSTYEQFF.

In DNA form, the CDR3 reads TGTGCCTGGAGTGGGAGCGGGTACGAGCAGTACTTC. Amino acids: CAWSGSGYEQYF. This chain connects TRBV30 to TRBJ2-7; D is possibly TRBD2 (6 bases). V was cut by 1 base and J by 4 bases, with 8 bases left in between. Germline values: CDR1 GTSNPN, CDR2 SVGIG (reference sequence). The CDR3 spans 12 residues.

V usage is TRBV11-2 and J usage is TRBJ2-7; TRBD1 agrees at 9 bases. The germline CDR1 and CDR2 sequences are SGHAT and FQNNGV. The junction had 6 bases not matched to a gene; V was cut back by 5 bases and J by 1 base. The CDR3 contains 15 residues. The CDR3 is CASSAGTGRSYEQYF. CDR3 sequence (DNA): TGTGCCAGCAGCGCGGGGACAGGGAGGTCCTACGAGCAGTACTTC.

V is TRBV25-1 and J is TRBJ2-1; TRBD2 matches at 9 bases. Trimming removed 4 bases from V and 5 bases from J; junction bases left unmatched: 6. The germline V gene encodes CDR1 MGHDK and CDR2 SYGVNS. CDR3 length: 15 residues. As DNA, the CDR3 is TGTGCCAGCAGTGGCGGGGGGGCCGGAAACAATGAGCAGTTCTTC. Translated: CASSGGGAGNNEQFF.

This chain connects TRBV7-3 to TRBJ2-1; 9 bases align to TRBD1. The CDR3 extends over 14 amino acids. Germline-derived CDR1 and CDR2 are SGHTA and FQGTGA. The V gene end was trimmed by 5 bases and the J gene end by 8 bases; junction bases not matched to a gene: 7. CDR3 nucleotide sequence: TGTGCCAGCAGCCCAACAGGGGGCTGGTATGAGCAGTTCTTC. The encoded protein is CASSPTGGWYEQFF.

The genes are TRBV30 and TRBJ1-4, with D possibly being TRBD1 (5 bases). The CDR3 extends over 20 amino acids. V was trimmed by 0 bases and J by 8 bases, leaving 31 bases between them. CDR1 GTSNPN and CDR2 SVGIG come from the germline V gene (reference sequence). The CDR3, as DNA: TGTGCCTGGAGTGTAGAACTCTCCCTCTACGATCGGGGGGGGAGCGAAAAACTGTTTTTT. Amino acid sequence: CAWSVELSLYDRGGSEKLFF.

The chain links TRBV2 to TRBJ1-4, with 9 bases that match TRBD1. Germline assignment: CDR1 SNHLY and CDR2 FYNNEI. CDR3 length equals 14 residues. Trimming removed 8 bases from V and 5 bases from J; junction bases left unmatched: 6. In DNA form, the CDR3 reads TGTGCCAGCCTCCGTGACAGGGGGAATGAAAAACTGTTTTTT. This gives the protein CASLRDRGNEKLFF.

The chain links TRBV28 to TRBJ1-2; possible D gene TRBD1, 6 bases. The CDR3 loop spans 13 amino acids. Trimming removed 5 bases from V and 9 bases from J, with 16 bases in between. Per the germline V gene, CDR1 is MDHEN and CDR2 is SYDVKM. In DNA form, the CDR3 reads TGTGCCAGCAGTGATATACAGGGTTCCCGCTACACCTTC. Protein sequence: CASSDIQGSRYTF.